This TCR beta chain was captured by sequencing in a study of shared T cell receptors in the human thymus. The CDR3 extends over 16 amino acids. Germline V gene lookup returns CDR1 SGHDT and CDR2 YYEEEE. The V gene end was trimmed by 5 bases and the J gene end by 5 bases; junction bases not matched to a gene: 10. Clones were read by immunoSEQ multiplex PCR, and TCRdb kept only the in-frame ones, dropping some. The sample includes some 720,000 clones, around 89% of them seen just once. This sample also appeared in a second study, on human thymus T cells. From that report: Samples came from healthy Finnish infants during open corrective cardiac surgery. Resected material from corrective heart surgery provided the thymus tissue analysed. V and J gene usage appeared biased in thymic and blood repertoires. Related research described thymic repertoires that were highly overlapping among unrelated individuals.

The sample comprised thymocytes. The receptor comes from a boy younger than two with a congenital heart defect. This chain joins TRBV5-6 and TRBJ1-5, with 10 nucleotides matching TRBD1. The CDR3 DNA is TGTGCCAGCAGTTCATCCCGGGACAGGGGCCATCAGCCCCAGCATTTT. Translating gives CASSSSRDRGHQPQHF.